This T cell receptor (beta chain) was sequenced for a study of control samples from healthy donors and cancer patients. This CDR3 region has 13 residues. From germline, CDR1 is ENHRY and CDR2 SYGVKD. Trimming left V 9 bases short and J 1 base short, with 12 bases between. Here immunoSEQ multiplex PCR was the method, and the copy in TCRdb shows in-frame clones only, minus some. The table lists 130,000 or so clones, about 93% of them singletons. This rearrangement joins TRBV10-3 to TRBJ1-1; D is perhaps TRBD1 (6 bases). This clonotype was sampled from a man aged 55 to 70 with colorectal cancer. Sample: PBMCs. The CDR3 loop is CAIKRGENTEAFF. Here the CDR3 DNA reads TGTGCCATTAAAAGGGGGGAGAACACTGAAGCTTTCTTT.